This is a list of T cell receptor beta chains from one sample in a study of CD8 T cells in ankylosing spondylitis. One entry per CDR3 protein results from TCRdb running MiXCR on the 5' RACE reads. The table has 150,000 to 200,000 distinct CDR3 sequences, roughly 13% seen once; the top ten hold approximately 11%. Material for sequencing was blood, either unsorted or a sorted T cell fraction (not recorded which). These TCRs come from a female donor with ankylosing spondylitis or in good health (not recorded which). The CDR3 runs from the conserved cysteine through the conserved F or W. D genes are given only for firm matches.

CDR3: CSANPGLAGGGTDTQYF
V: TRBV20-1
J: TRBJ2-3
D: TRBD2

CDR3: CSAPGAGEQFF
V: TRBV20-1
J: TRBJ2-1
D: NA

CDR3: CASVGQVNTEAFF
V: TRBV5-1
J: TRBJ1-1
D: TRBD1

CDR3: CASSLELAIRTGELFF
V: TRBV5-1
J: TRBJ2-2
D: NA

CDR3: CASSLGRGYTDTQYF
V: TRBV7-2
J: TRBJ2-3
D: NA

CDR3: CASSPHKIPNTGELFF
V: TRBV6-1
J: TRBJ2-2
D: NA

CDR3: CATDPFLYEQYF
V: TRBV21-1
J: TRBJ2-7
D: NA

CDR3: CASSKKAPGEAFF
V: TRBV5-5
J: TRBJ1-1
D: NA

CDR3: CASSSPFRSTDTQYF
V: TRBV7-2
J: TRBJ2-3
D: NA

CDR3: CASSIVWTDNYGYTF
V: TRBV19
J: TRBJ1-2
D: NA

CDR3: CASSQGLAGGRSTDTQYF
V: TRBV4-3
J: TRBJ2-3
D: TRBD2

CDR3: CASSLTSSGSNEQFF
V: TRBV5-1
J: TRBJ2-1
D: TRBD2

CDR3: CASTLGTGPNQPQHF
V: TRBV5-1
J: TRBJ1-5
D: TRBD1

CDR3: CSARDWGSGTPNEQFF
V: TRBV20-1
J: TRBJ2-1
D: TRBD2

CDR3: CASRRTSGNTIYF
V: TRBV7-9
J: TRBJ1-3
D: NA

CDR3: CAISESGVNYGYTF
V: TRBV10-3
J: TRBJ1-2
D: NA

CDR3: CATSDFRGSHETQYF
V: TRBV24-1
J: TRBJ2-5
D: TRBD2

CDR3: CASRDRGTLAGELFF
V: TRBV6-1
J: TRBJ2-2
D: TRBD1

CDR3: CASSPASIRDEQYF
V: TRBV18
J: TRBJ2-7
D: NA

CDR3: CASSPGTSNYEQYF
V: TRBV7-2
J: TRBJ2-7
D: TRBD2

CDR3: CASSLALAGVAQETQYF
V: TRBV7-8
J: TRBJ2-5
D: TRBD2

CDR3: CASSLSGVGSGNTIYF
V: TRBV7-9
J: TRBJ1-3
D: NA

CDR3: CASSSEGDTQYF
V: TRBV6-2/TRBV6-3
J: TRBJ2-3
D: NA

CDR3: CASSVFPGTSGSTGELFF
V: TRBV11-2
J: TRBJ2-2
D: TRBD2

CDR3: CASIPDRGRPEAFF
V: TRBV19
J: TRBJ1-1
D: TRBD1

CDR3: CASSVARDALYEQYF
V: TRBV9
J: TRBJ2-7
D: NA

CDR3: CASSSGSGETQYF
V: TRBV7-2
J: TRBJ2-5
D: TRBD2

CDR3: CASSFKADGYTF
V: TRBV12-3/TRBV12-4
J: TRBJ1-2
D: NA

CDR3: CSHLYGYTF
V: TRBV29-1
J: TRBJ1-2
D: NA